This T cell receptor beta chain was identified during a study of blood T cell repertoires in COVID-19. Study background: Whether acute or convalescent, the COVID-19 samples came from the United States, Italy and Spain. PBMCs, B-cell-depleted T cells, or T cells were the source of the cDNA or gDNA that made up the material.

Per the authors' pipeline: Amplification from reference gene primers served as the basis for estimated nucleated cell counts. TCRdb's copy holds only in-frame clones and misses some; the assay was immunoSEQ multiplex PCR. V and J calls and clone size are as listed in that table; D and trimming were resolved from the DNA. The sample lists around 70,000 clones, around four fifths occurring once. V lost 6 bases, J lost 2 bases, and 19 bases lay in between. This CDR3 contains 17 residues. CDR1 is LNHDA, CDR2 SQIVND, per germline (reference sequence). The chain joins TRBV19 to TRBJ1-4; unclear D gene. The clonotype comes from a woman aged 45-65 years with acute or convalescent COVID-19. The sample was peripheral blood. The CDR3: CASSDPRGSKTNEKLFF. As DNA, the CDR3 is TGTGCCAGTAGCGACCCTCGAGGGAGTAAGACTAATGAAAAACTGTTTTTT.